The rows below give T cell receptor beta chains drawn from one sample of a study of human T cells and chemical hapten exposure. One entry per CDR3 protein results from TCRdb running MiXCR on the RACE reads. This sample has approximately 92,000 distinct CDR3 sequences, with 9.5% to 12% found just once. The material was whole blood, obtained in connection with sensitization to the hapten diphenylcyclopropenone (DPC). The receptor source for this set is a woman in her thirties or forties with alopecia areata. Some clones in this sample may be carry-over from other donors' samples. Each CDR3 is given with its conserved first and last residue. Each record gives: D gene, J gene, clone size, V gene, CDR3 DNA, CDR3 protein. D genes are given only for firm matches. Clone size appears in some rows only: once, few, many, or a class for an expanded clone.

D gene: .
J gene: TRBJ2-1
clone size: many
V gene: TRBV27
CDR3 DNA: TGTGCCAGCAGTTTATCTTATGGGGCCTACAATGAGCAGTTCTTC
CDR3 protein: CASSLSYGAYNEQFF

D gene: TRBD2
J gene: TRBJ2-1
clone size: few
V gene: TRBV24-1
CDR3 DNA: TGTGCCACCAGTGCCCCGAGGGGAGGGACGGTACTCACCTATGAGCAGTTCTTC
CDR3 protein: CATSAPRGGTVLTYEQFF

D gene: .
J gene: TRBJ2-7
clone size: many
V gene: TRBV28
CDR3 DNA: TGTGCCAGCAGTTTAGGGGCTAGCGAAAGCTACGAGCAGTACTTC
CDR3 protein: CASSLGASESYEQYF

D gene: TRBD1
J gene: TRBJ1-5
clone size: many
V gene: TRBV6-1
CDR3 DNA: TGTGCCAGCAGTGAAGGGCGGACAGGGAGCAATCAGCCCCAGCATTTT
CDR3 protein: CASSEGRTGSNQPQHF

D gene: .
J gene: TRBJ2-3
clone size: .
V gene: TRBV20-1
CDR3 DNA: TGCAGTGCTCCCAGAGGGGCTAGTCGGTATACGCAGTATTTT
CDR3 protein: CSAPRGASRYTQYF

D gene: TRBD2
J gene: TRBJ2-1
clone size: few
V gene: TRBV19
CDR3 DNA: TGTGCCAGTAGTATCCGAAAGGGACTAGCGGGCTCCTACAATGAGCAGTTCTTC
CDR3 protein: CASSIRKGLAGSYNEQFF

D gene: TRBD1
J gene: TRBJ1-1
clone size: .
V gene: TRBV12-3/TRBV12-4
CDR3 DNA: TGTGCCAGCAGGGAGACAGGGTGGGACACTGAAGCTTTCTTT
CDR3 protein: CASRETGWDTEAFF

D gene: TRBD2
J gene: TRBJ2-1
clone size: many
V gene: TRBV7-7
CDR3 DNA: TGTGCCAGCAGCGACCCTAGCGGTGAGCAGTTCTTC
CDR3 protein: CASSDPSGEQFF

D gene: .
J gene: TRBJ1-3
clone size: .
V gene: TRBV29-1
CDR3 DNA: TGCAGCGTTAGGCCTACAGCGAGAGGAAACACCATATATTTT
CDR3 protein: CSVRPTARGNTIYF

D gene: .
J gene: TRBJ1-6
clone size: many
V gene: TRBV2
CDR3 DNA: TGTGCCAGCAGTTTGCCTGCTGGGAGTTATAATTCACCCCTCCACTTT
CDR3 protein: CASSLPAGSYNSPLHF

D gene: TRBD2
J gene: TRBJ2-1
clone size: many
V gene: TRBV5-1
CDR3 DNA: TGCGCCAGCAGCTTATTAGCGGGAGGGAGTAATGAGCAGTTCTTC
CDR3 protein: CASSLLAGGSNEQFF

D gene: .
J gene: TRBJ2-3
clone size: .
V gene: TRBV4-2
CDR3 DNA: TGTGCCAGCAGCCAATCAAGGGGGGGCTTCACAGATACGCAGTATTTT
CDR3 protein: CASSQSRGGFTDTQYF

D gene: TRBD2
J gene: TRBJ2-2
clone size: .
V gene: TRBV24-1
CDR3 DNA: TGTGCCACCAGTGAACCACTAGCGGGAGCCGGGGAGCTGTTTTTT
CDR3 protein: CATSEPLAGAGELFF

D gene: .
J gene: TRBJ2-5
clone size: .
V gene: TRBV9
CDR3 DNA: TGTGCCAGCAGCGTCAGTCCAGGCTCGGAGACCCAGTACTTC
CDR3 protein: CASSVSPGSETQYF

D gene: TRBD2
J gene: TRBJ2-1
clone size: .
V gene: TRBV28
CDR3 DNA: TGTGCCAGCAGTTTGGGTACCAGCGGGAGGGTAGGTCTCTCCTACAATGAGCAGTTCTTC
CDR3 protein: CASSLGTSGRVGLSYNEQFF

D gene: .
J gene: TRBJ2-3
clone size: many
V gene: TRBV29-1
CDR3 DNA: TGCAGCGTTGGAAAGGTTCTAACTAGCACAGATACGCAGTATTTT
CDR3 protein: CSVGKVLTSTDTQYF

D gene: .
J gene: TRBJ2-7
clone size: .
V gene: TRBV15
CDR3 DNA: TGTGCCACCCAAGCTCCGGCGGGAAACGAGCAGTACTTC
CDR3 protein: CATQAPAGNEQYF

D gene: TRBD2
J gene: TRBJ2-5
clone size: many
V gene: TRBV20-1
CDR3 DNA: TGCAGTGCTATTCTAGCGGGAGGGGAGACCCAGTACTTC
CDR3 protein: CSAILAGGETQYF

D gene: TRBD1
J gene: TRBJ2-2
clone size: many
V gene: TRBV20-1
CDR3 DNA: TGCAGTGCTAGGCCAGGGGGCGCGAACACCGGGGAGCTGTTTTTT
CDR3 protein: CSARPGGANTGELFF

D gene: TRBD2
J gene: TRBJ2-5
clone size: many
V gene: TRBV7-8
CDR3 DNA: TGTGCCAGCAGCTTAGGAGCCCTAGCGGGGGCACGCCCCATGGAGACCCAGTACTTC
CDR3 protein: CASSLGALAGARPMETQYF

D gene: .
J gene: TRBJ2-7
clone size: few
V gene: TRBV20-1
CDR3 DNA: TGCAGTGCCCAGTGGACAGTCGACTACGAGCAGTACTTC
CDR3 protein: CSAQWTVDYEQYF

D gene: .
J gene: TRBJ2-5
clone size: many
V gene: TRBV20-1
CDR3 DNA: TGCAGTGCTAGACTAGCTGGAGAGACCCAGTACTTC
CDR3 protein: CSARLAGETQYF

D gene: .
J gene: TRBJ2-1
clone size: many
V gene: TRBV7-2
CDR3 DNA: TGTGCCAGCAGCTTACAAGTGGGGGGAGATGAGCAGTTCTTC
CDR3 protein: CASSLQVGGDEQFF

D gene: .
J gene: TRBJ2-1
clone size: .
V gene: TRBV20-1
CDR3 DNA: TGCAGTGCTAGCCGTCCGCTGGGGAATGAGCAGTTCTTC
CDR3 protein: CSASRPLGNEQFF

D gene: .
J gene: TRBJ1-5
clone size: few
V gene: TRBV6-5
CDR3 DNA: TGTGCCAGCAGTCGTGGGGGTTTAGGCAATCAGCCCCAGCATTTT
CDR3 protein: CASSRGGLGNQPQHF

D gene: TRBD1
J gene: TRBJ2-2
clone size: few
V gene: TRBV6-2/TRBV6-3
CDR3 DNA: TGTGCCAGCAGTCCCTCCGGGACAGGGGGCGCGGGGGAGCTGTTTTTT
CDR3 protein: CASSPSGTGGAGELFF

D gene: .
J gene: TRBJ2-7
clone size: few
V gene: TRBV3-1
CDR3 DNA: TGTGCCAGCAGCCAAGTGCCGGGAGTCCACGAGCAGTACTTC
CDR3 protein: CASSQVPGVHEQYF

D gene: .
J gene: TRBJ1-6
clone size: many
V gene: TRBV28
CDR3 DNA: TGTGCCAGCAGCCCCGCAAAAGGGGTGAATTCACCCCTCCACTTT
CDR3 protein: CASSPAKGVNSPLHF

D gene: TRBD1
J gene: TRBJ1-6
clone size: .
V gene: TRBV4-1
CDR3 DNA: TGCGCCAGCAGCCAAGCACTCCCCGGGACAGGGATTCAACCCCTCCACTTT
CDR3 protein: CASSQALPGTGIQPLHF

D gene: TRBD1
J gene: TRBJ2-5
clone size: many
V gene: TRBV19
CDR3 DNA: TGTGCCAGTGGGACAGGGGTTGAGACCCAGTACTTC
CDR3 protein: CASGTGVETQYF

D gene: TRBD2
J gene: TRBJ2-3
clone size: few
V gene: TRBV28
CDR3 DNA: TGCTACACTAGCGGGGGGCTCACAGATACGCAGTATTTT
CDR3 protein: CYTSGGLTDTQYF

D gene: TRBD1
J gene: TRBJ1-6
clone size: .
V gene: TRBV12-5
CDR3 DNA: TGTGCTAGTGGTTTGGGGGACAGGCTGTCCCCCCTCCACTTT
CDR3 protein: CASGLGDRLSPLHF